One sample yielded the 9 T cell receptor beta chains listed below, sequenced in a study of T cell changes during pregnancy in multiple sclerosis. TCRdb's copy holds only in-frame clones and misses some; the assay was immunoSEQ multiplex PCR. The table records about 46,000 clones, 85% to 95% of them present only once. The starting material was CD8+ T cells from peripheral blood mononuclear cells, obtained in the second trimester of pregnancy. The receptors here all came from a female donor with multiple sclerosis, enrolled in a pregnancy study.

V gene TRBV4-3 combines with J gene TRBJ1-1; a weak D match, TRBD1 (5 bases). The CDR3 covers 14 residues. Germline lookup yields CDR1 LGHNA and CDR2 YSLEER. The V gene lost 5 bases and the J gene lost 4 bases, with 14 bases spanning the gap. The chain's CDR3 is CASSTGFSGTEAFF. In nucleotides, the CDR3 is TGCGCCAGCAGCACAGGTTTCAGTGGCACTGAAGCTTTCTTT.

The rearrangement links TRBV9 to TRBJ1-2; D perhaps matches TRBD1 (5 bases). CDR1 SGDLS and CDR2 YYNGEE come from the germline V gene. V gave up 5 bases and J gave up 4 bases, with 15 bases separating them. The CDR3 runs 14 residues. The chain's CDR3 is CASRESGSAYGYTF. The CDR3 DNA reads as TGTGCCAGCAGGGAATCAGGGTCCGCCTATGGCTACACCTTC.

This chain uses TRBV4-3 with TRBJ2-7; no clear D. Trimming took off 0 bases at V and 3 bases at J, with 6 bases between the two ends. The CDR3 spans 13 residues. Germline loops: CDR1 LGHNA, CDR2 YSLEER. The CDR3 sequence: CASSQETFYEQYF. Here the CDR3 DNA reads TGCGCCAGCAGCCAAGAGACTTTCTACGAGCAGTACTTC.

This clone occurred once. The rearrangement uses TRBV4-3 and TRBJ1-1, with 11 bases fitting TRBD1. The CDR3 extends over 19 amino acids. Trimming at V came to 1 base and at J to 8 bases, leaving 18 bases not matched to a gene. CDR1 and CDR2 from the germline V gene are LGHNA and YSLEER. This CDR3 is CASSQVWDRGLFSGSEAFF. CDR3 DNA: TGCGCCAGCAGCCAAGTGTGGGACAGGGGGTTATTTTCGGGGTCGGAAGCTTTCTTT.

The chain recombines TRBV4-1 with TRBJ1-5; possible D gene TRBD1, 6 bases. Germline CDR1 reads MGHRA; CDR2 reads YSYEKL. Trimming removed 0 bases from V and 7 bases from J, with 13 bases in between. This CDR3 region has 15 residues. The CDR3 DNA is TGCGCCAGCAGCCAAGATCGGGCAGGGGTCCAGCCCCAGCATTTT. This encodes CASSQDRAGVQPQHF.

The chain links TRBV4-2 to TRBJ2-6, with D perhaps TRBD2 (5 bases). Germline V lookup: CDR1 LGHNA, CDR2 YNFKEQ. CDR3 length: 16 amino acids. Trimming shortened V by 0 bases and J by 2 bases, and 8 bases separated the two germline ends. CDR3 in DNA: TGTGCCAGCAGCCAAGATGGAGGAGCTGGGGCCAACGTCCTGACTTTC. This gives the protein CASSQDGGAGANVLTF.

This clone was counted once. V usage is TRBV5-4 and J usage is TRBJ2-1; D not certain. The CDR3 is 13 residues long. Germline loops: CDR1 SGHNT, CDR2 YYREEE (reference sequence). V was shortened by 9 bases and J by 0 bases, with 10 bases between the two germline ends. CDR3 nucleotide sequence: TGTGCCACCTTCACAGACTCCTACAATGAGCAGTTCTTC. Protein: CATFTDSYNEQFF.

This rearrangement joins TRBV6-5 to TRBJ2-5, with 7 bases aligning to TRBD1. Germline trimming cut 4 bases from V and 9 bases from J; bases unmatched to any gene: 14. The CDR3 is made up of 15 amino acids. Germline assignment: CDR1 MNHEY and CDR2 SVGAGI. CDR3 residues: CASSFLDRDEGAQYF. The CDR3 DNA reads as TGTGCCAGCAGTTTCCTTGACAGGGACGAAGGAGCCCAGTACTTC.

This chain uses TRBV9 with TRBJ2-7; TRBD2 aligns across 11 bases. Germline trimming cut 3 bases from V and 4 bases from J; bases unmatched to any gene: 3. CDR1 is SGDLS and CDR2 is YYNGEE in the germline V gene. This CDR3 is 14 amino acids long. The CDR3 DNA reads as TGTGCCAGCAGCGGTAGCGGGGGGGCTTACGAGCAGTACTTC. This codes for CASSGSGGAYEQYF.